A selection of T cell receptor beta chains follows, all from one sample in a study of identical twins. TCRdb re-analysed the 5' RACE reads in MiXCR, keeping a single row per CDR3 protein. The sample yields around 550,000 distinct CDR3 sequences, 15% seen once. The sample was also linked to a second study, of yellow fever vaccine responses in identical twins.

Material: CD4+ T cells sorted from blood. Receptor source: a woman in her late teens or twenties in good health. Both conserved end residues are part of each CDR3. Fields, in order: D gene, J gene, V gene, clone size, CDR3 DNA, CDR3 protein. A D gene is named only where the DNA matches it firmly. Clone size is shown for a subset of rows, as once, few, many or a class of expanded clone.

>.|TRBJ1-1|TRBV5-1|many
TGCGCCAGCAGCCCCCGCCGTGACACTGAAGCTTTCTTT
CASSPRRDTEAFF
>TRBD2|TRBJ2-3|TRBV12-3/TRBV12-4|.
TGTACCAGCAGTTTAACGTGGACTAGCGTTGGGGATAGCACAGATACGCAGTATTTT
CTSSLTWTSVGDSTDTQYF
>.|TRBJ1-6|TRBV7-8|.
TGTGCCAGCGTGAGGCAGGGTGGGGTTTCACCCCTCCACTTT
CASVRQGGVSPLHF
>TRBD2|TRBJ2-2|TRBV6-5|.
TGTGCCAGCAGTTCAGCGGGAGTTGGCACCGGGGAGCTGTTTTTT
CASSSAGVGTGELFF
>TRBD2|TRBJ2-1|TRBV24-1|.
TGTGCCACCAGTGATTTAGGGACTAGCGGTAATGAGCAGTTCTTC
CATSDLGTSGNEQFF
>.|TRBJ2-1|TRBV10-1|.
TGCGCCAGCAGTGAAGGAGGGACTGAGCAGTTCTTC
CASSEGGTEQFF
>TRBD2|TRBJ2-7|TRBV10-2|.
TGCGCCAGCAGCAGGACTAGCGCCTACGAGCAGTACTTC
CASSRTSAYEQYF
>.|TRBJ2-1|TRBV24-1|.
TGTGCCACCAGTGATCGCAGGGTTGCAAATGAGCAGTTCTTC
CATSDRRVANEQFF
>TRBD2|TRBJ2-1|TRBV14|few
TGTGCCAGCAGCCCCCGGCTAGCGGGAGGACATGAGCAGTTCTTC
CASSPRLAGGHEQFF
>TRBD2|TRBJ2-3|TRBV5-1|.
TGCGCCAGCAGCTTGAGTCCAGCGGGGGGCACAGATACGCAGTATTTT
CASSLSPAGGTDTQYF
>TRBD1|TRBJ2-5|TRBV29-1|many
TGCAGCGTCAACGATAACAGGGGACAAGAGACCCAGTACTTC
CSVNDNRGQETQYF
>.|TRBJ1-5|TRBV6-1|few
TGTGCCAGCAGTGAGGCTGGGGATTTCGATCAGCCCCAGCATTTT
CASSEAGDFDQPQHF
>TRBD1|TRBJ2-2|TRBV5-1|few
TGCGCCAGCAGCTTCAGACAGGGTGGAGGTACCGGGGAGCTGTTTTTT
CASSFRQGGGTGELFF
>TRBD1|TRBJ1-6|TRBV12-3/TRBV12-4|many
TGTGCCAGCAGTTTATCTAGACAGGGGAATTCACCCCTCCACTTT
CASSLSRQGNSPLHF
>TRBD1|TRBJ1-2|TRBV12-3/TRBV12-4|.
TGTGCCAGCAGCCGTCAACCGGGACAGGTAGCTAACTATGGCTACACCTTC
CASSRQPGQVANYGYTF
>.|TRBJ1-1|TRBV5-1|many
TGCGCCAGCAGACTACGGACGGCTAACACTGAAGCTTTCTTT
CASRLRTANTEAFF
>TRBD2|TRBJ2-1|TRBV12-3/TRBV12-4|.
TGTGCCAGCAATTCCCATTCCGGGACTAGTGTTTACAATGAGCAGTTCTTC
CASNSHSGTSVYNEQFF
>TRBD2|TRBJ2-7|TRBV4-1|few
TGCGCCAGCAGCCACCCGCCTAGCGGGGTTTACGAGCAGTACTTC
CASSHPPSGVYEQYF
>.|TRBJ2-1|TRBV29-1|.
TGCAGCGTTGAATACTACAATGAGCAGTTCTTC
CSVEYYNEQFF
>.|TRBJ2-7|TRBV20-1|.
TGCAGTGCTCCGAATAACTACGAGCAGTACTTC
CSAPNNYEQYF
>TRBD1|TRBJ2-2|TRBV10-3|few
TGTGCCATCAGTGATTGGGGACAGGGGGCCACCGGGGAGCTGTTTTTT
CAISDWGQGATGELFF
>.|TRBJ2-7|TRBV6-5|.
TGTGCCAGCAGTTACTCGAGGCGGGACAGCCTCTACGAGCAGTACTTC
CASSYSRRDSLYEQYF
>TRBD1|TRBJ1-6|TRBV18|few
TGTGCCAGCTCACCAGGGACAGGGGAAAGTTCACCCCTCCACTTT
CASSPGTGESSPLHF
>.|TRBJ2-6|TRBV28|few
TGTGCCAGCAGTTTCGGTATCTCTGGGGCCAACGTCCTGACTTTC
CASSFGISGANVLTF
>TRBD1|TRBJ2-7|TRBV5-1|.
TGCGCCAGCAGCTTGGGGGACAGCACGAGCTCCTACGAGCAGTACTTC
CASSLGDSTSSYEQYF
>.|TRBJ2-2|TRBV11-2|few
TGTGCCAGCAGCTTAGAGGGGGGGACAACCGGGAACACCGGGGAGCTGTTTTTT
CASSLEGGTTGNTGELFF
>TRBD2|TRBJ2-1|TRBV20-1|few
TGCAGTGCTAGTCGGCTAGCGGGCATCACGGGTGAGCAGTTCTTC
CSASRLAGITGEQFF
>TRBD1|TRBJ2-1|TRBV7-9|few
TGTGCCAGCAGCTTAAATTACGTACAGGGGGGATACAATGAGCAGTTCTTC
CASSLNYVQGGYNEQFF